This T cell receptor (beta chain) was sequenced during a study of blood T cell repertoires in COVID-19. Study background: The origin of the acute and convalescent COVID-19 samples was the United States, Italy and Spain. From T cells, B-cell-depleted T cells, or PBMCs came the material, which was cDNA or gDNA.

Authors' data handling: Researchers report that nucleated cell counts were estimated from reference gene primer amplification. The table came from immunoSEQ multiplex PCR; TCRdb's copy has only in-frame clones and leaves some out. The DNA was the basis for D and trimming; V, J and clone size are from that table. Counted here are over 85,000 clones, more than 75% occurring once; the ten biggest clones make up 4.8%. Germline assignment: CDR1 MDHEN and CDR2 SYDVKM. CDR3 length equals 15 residues. V dropped 3 bases and J dropped 2 bases, with 12 bases sitting between them. This sequence originates from an elderly woman with active COVID-19. The chain combines TRBV28 with TRBJ2-3, with TRBD1 as a possible D gene (5 bases). Specimen: peripheral blood. The CDR3 DNA sequence: TGTGCCAGCAGTTTGGCTGGGGCTCTCACAGATACGCAGTATTTT. Protein sequence: CASSLAGALTDTQYF.